This section outlines one T cell receptor beta chain sequence together with its context. Its antigen remains unidentified. The data were obtained in a study of CD8 T cells in Susac syndrome. Reverse transcription used roughly 0.5 to 1 ug RNA and random hexamers. Multiplex PCR with immunoSEQ amplified the TCR beta CDR3 across 54 Vbeta and 13 Jbeta. A single record per CDR3 protein comes from TCRdb applying MiXCR to the immunoSEQ multiplex PCR reads. Among about 250,000 distinct CDR3 sequences listed, approximately 92% were seen once. TEMRA cells were FACS-enriched, with CD8+ and CD4+ T cells isolated negatively. Findings and caveats of the study: An acknowledgment was made by the study that its TCR sequencing and HLA analysis involved relatively few individuals.

V was shortened by 8 bases and J by 5 bases, with 12 bases between the two germline ends. From germline, CDR1 is ENHRY and CDR2 SYGVKD. This CDR3 comprises 12 residues. This receptor was taken from a human donor with multiple sclerosis. The chain employs TRBV10-3 and TRBJ2-5; D is unresolved. The sequencing input was CD4+ T cells from PBMCs. The CDR3 loop reads CAIRGGAETQYF. In DNA, the CDR3 is TGTGCCATCCGAGGTGGCGCCGAGACCCAGTACTTC.